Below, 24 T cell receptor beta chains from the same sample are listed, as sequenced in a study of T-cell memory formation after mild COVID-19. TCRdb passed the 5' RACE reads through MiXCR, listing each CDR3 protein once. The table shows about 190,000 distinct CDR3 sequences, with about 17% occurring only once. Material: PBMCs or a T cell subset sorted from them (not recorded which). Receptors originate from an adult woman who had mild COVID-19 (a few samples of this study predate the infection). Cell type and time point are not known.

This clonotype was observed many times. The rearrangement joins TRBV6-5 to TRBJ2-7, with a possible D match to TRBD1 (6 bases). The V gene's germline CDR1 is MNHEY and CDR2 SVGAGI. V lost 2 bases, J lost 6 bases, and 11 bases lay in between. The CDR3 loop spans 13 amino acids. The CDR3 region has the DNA TGTGCCAGCAGTTACGAAGGGGGTCGCGAGCAGTACTTC. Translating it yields CASSYEGGREQYF.

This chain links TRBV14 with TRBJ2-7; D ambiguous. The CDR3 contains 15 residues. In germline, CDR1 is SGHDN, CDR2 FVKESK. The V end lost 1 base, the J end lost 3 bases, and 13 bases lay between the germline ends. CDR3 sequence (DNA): TGTGCCAGCAGCCAAGGGAGTCCCAACCTCTACGAGCAGTACTTC. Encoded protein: CASSQGSPNLYEQYF.

CDR3 nucleotides: TGCAGTGCTAGAACCCCGCTGGCGGGCAATCAGCCCCAGCATTTT. It translates to CSARTPLAGNQPQHF. V usage is TRBV20-1 and J usage is TRBJ1-5; D is unclear. Germline-derived CDR1 and CDR2 are DFQATT and SNEGSKA (reference sequence). This CDR3 region has 15 residues. The V gene lost 2 bases and the J gene lost 2 bases, with 13 bases spanning the gap.

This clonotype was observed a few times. The CDR3 nucleotides read TGCGCCAGCAGCCAACTGAGGGGCGGGAACACTGAAGCTTTCTTT. Protein product: CASSQLRGGNTEAFF. The chain recombines TRBV4-3 with TRBJ1-1; D might be TRBD1 (5 bases). The V gene lost 2 bases and the J gene lost 1 base, with 11 bases spanning the gap. Germline loops: CDR1 LGHNA, CDR2 YSLEER. CDR3 size: 15 residues.

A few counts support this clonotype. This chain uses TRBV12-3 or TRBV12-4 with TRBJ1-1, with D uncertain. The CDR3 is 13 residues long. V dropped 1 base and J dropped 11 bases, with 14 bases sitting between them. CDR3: CASSLGQPIGAFF. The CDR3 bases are TGTGCCAGCAGTTTAGGGCAGCCCATTGGGGCTTTCTTT.

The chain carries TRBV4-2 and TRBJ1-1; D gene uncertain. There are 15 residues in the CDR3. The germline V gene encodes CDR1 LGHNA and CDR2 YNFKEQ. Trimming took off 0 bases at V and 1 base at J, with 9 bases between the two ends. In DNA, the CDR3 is TGTGCCAGCAGCCAAGAGGTCGCGGCGAACACTGAAGCTTTCTTT. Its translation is CASSQEVAANTEAFF.

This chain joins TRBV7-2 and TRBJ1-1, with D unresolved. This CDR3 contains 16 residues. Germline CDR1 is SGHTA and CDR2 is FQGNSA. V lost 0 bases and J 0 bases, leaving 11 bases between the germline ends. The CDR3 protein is CASSLATGWVNTEAFF. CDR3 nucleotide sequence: TGTGCCAGCAGCTTAGCGACGGGGTGGGTGAACACTGAAGCTTTCTTT.

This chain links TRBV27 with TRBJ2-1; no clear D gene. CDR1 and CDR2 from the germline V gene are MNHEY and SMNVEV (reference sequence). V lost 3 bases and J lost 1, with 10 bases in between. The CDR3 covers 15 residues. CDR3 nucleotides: TGTGCCAGCAGTTTCGATTGGCGGTCCTACAATGAGCAGTTCTTC. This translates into CASSFDWRSYNEQFF.

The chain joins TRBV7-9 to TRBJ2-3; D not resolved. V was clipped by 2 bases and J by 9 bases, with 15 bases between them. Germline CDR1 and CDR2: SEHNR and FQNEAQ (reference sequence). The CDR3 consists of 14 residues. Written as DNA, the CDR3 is TGTGCCAGCAGCTTAAAGGCTAGACAAGGGACGCAGTATTTT. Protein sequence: CASSLKARQGTQYF.

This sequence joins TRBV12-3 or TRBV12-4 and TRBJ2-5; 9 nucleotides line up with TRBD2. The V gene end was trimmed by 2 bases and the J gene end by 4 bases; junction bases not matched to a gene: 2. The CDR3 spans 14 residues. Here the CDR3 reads CASSLQAGGETQYF. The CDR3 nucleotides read TGTGCCAGCAGTTTACAAGCGGGGGGAGAGACCCAGTACTTC.

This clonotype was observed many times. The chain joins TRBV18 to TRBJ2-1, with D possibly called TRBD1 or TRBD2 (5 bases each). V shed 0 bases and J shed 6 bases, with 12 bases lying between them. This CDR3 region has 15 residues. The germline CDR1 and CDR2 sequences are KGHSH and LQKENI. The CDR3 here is CASSPPRGPINEQFF. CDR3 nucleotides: TGTGCCAGCTCACCACCCCGGGGCCCCATCAATGAGCAGTTCTTC.

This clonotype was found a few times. CDR3 sequence reads: CASSIGTSGGIRSYF. For the CDR3, the DNA is TGTGCCAGCAGTATTGGGACTAGCGGCGGCATAAGGTCATACTTC. The V gene is TRBV2, the J gene TRBJ2-5; 11 nucleotides agree with TRBD2. Germline V gene lookup returns CDR1 SNHLY and CDR2 FYNNEI. This CDR3 contains 15 residues. After removal of 5 bases from V and 14 bases from J, the junction contained 16 bases not matched to a gene.

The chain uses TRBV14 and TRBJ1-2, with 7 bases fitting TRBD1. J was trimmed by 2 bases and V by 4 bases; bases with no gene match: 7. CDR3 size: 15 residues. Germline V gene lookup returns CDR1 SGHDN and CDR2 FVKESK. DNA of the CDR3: TGTGCCAGCAGCCTCTGGACAGGAGACAACTATGGCTACACCTTC. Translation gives CASSLWTGDNYGYTF.

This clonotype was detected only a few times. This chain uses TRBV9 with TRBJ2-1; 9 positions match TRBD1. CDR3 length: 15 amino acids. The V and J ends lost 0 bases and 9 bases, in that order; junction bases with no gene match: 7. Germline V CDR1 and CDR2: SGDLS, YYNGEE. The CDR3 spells CASSVAGTGMAEQFF. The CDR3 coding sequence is TGTGCCAGCAGCGTAGCCGGGACAGGGATGGCTGAGCAGTTCTTC.

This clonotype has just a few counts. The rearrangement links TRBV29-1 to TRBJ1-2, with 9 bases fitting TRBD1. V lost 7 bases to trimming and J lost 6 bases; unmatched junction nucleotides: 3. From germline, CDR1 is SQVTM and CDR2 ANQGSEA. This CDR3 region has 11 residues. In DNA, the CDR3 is TGCAGCGCCCGGACAGGGGATGGCTACACCTTC. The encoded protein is CSARTGDGYTF. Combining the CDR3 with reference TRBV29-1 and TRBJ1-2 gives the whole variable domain SAVISQKPSRDICQRGTSLTIQCQVDSQVTMMFWYRQQPGQSLTLIATANQGSEATYESGFVIDKFPISRPNLTFSTLTVSNMSPEDSSIYLCSARTGDGYTFGSGTRLTVV.

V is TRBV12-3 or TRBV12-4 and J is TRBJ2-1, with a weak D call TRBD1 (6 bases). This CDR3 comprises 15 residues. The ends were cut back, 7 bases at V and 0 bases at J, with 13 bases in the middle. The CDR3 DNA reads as TGTGCCAGCAAAACCACAGGGAGCTCCTACAATGAGCAGTTCTTC. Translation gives CASKTTGSSYNEQFF.

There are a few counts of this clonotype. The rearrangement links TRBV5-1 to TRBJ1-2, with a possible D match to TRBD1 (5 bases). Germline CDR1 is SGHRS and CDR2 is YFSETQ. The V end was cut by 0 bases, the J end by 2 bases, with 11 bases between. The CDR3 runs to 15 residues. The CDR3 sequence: CASSLVGDLNYGYTF. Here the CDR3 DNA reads TGCGCCAGCAGCTTGGTTGGGGACCTGAACTATGGCTACACCTTC.

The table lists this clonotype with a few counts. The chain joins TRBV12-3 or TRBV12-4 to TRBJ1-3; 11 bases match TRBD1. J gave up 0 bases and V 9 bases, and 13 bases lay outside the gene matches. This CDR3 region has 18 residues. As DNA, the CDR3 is TGTGCCAGTAAGACGGGACAGGGGGTTTTCAACTCTGGAAACACCATATATTTT. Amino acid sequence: CASKTGQGVFNSGNTIYF.

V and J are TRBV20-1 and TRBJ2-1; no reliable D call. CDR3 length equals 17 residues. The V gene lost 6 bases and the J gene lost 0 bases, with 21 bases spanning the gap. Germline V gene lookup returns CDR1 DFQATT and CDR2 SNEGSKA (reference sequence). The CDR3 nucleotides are TGCAGTGCCCCGGACCTCGTAAACCAGAGCTCCTACAATGAGCAGTTCTTC. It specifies CSAPDLVNQSSYNEQFF.

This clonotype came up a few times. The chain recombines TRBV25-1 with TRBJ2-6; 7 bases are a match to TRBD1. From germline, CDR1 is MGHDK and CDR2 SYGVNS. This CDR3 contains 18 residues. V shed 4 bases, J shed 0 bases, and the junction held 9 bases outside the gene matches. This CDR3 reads CASSAPGQRISGANVLTF. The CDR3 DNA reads TGTGCCAGCAGTGCACCGGGACAGCGGATCTCTGGGGCCAACGTCCTGACTTTC.

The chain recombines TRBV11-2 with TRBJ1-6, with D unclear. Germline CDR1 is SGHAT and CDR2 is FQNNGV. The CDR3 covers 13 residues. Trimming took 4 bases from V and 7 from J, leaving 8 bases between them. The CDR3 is CASSWQANSPLHF. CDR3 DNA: TGTGCCAGCAGCTGGCAAGCGAATTCACCCCTCCACTTT.

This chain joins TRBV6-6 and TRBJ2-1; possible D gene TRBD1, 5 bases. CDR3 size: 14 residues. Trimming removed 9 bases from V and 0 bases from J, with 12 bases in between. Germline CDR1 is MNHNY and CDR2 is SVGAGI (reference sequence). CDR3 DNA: TGTGCCAGTAAAAACAGGAGCTCCTACAATGAGCAGTTCTTC. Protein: CASKNRSSYNEQFF.

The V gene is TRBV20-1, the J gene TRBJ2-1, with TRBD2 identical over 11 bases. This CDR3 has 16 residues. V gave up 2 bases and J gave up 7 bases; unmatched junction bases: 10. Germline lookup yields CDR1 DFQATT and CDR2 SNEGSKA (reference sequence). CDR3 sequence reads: CSARPISGGAENEQFF. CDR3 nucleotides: TGCAGTGCTAGACCTATTAGCGGGGGGGCCGAGAATGAGCAGTTCTTC.

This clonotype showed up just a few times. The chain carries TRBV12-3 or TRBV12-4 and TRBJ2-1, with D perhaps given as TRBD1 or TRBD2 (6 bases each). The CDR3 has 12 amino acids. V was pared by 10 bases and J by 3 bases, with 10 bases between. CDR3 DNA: TGTGCCACCGAGGGGGGCTACAATGAGCAGTTCTTC. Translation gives CATEGGYNEQFF.